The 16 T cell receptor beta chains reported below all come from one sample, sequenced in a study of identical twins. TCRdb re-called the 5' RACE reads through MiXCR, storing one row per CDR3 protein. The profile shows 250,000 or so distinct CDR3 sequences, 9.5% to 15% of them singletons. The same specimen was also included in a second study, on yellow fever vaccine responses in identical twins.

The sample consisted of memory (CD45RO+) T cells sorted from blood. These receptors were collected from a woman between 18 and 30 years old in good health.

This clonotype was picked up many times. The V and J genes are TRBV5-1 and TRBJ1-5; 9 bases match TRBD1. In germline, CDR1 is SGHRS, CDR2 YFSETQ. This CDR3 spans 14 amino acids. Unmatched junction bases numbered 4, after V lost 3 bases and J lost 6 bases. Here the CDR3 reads CASSSGQGGQPQHF. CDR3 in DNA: TGCGCCAGCAGCTCGGGACAGGGAGGTCAGCCCCAGCATTTT.

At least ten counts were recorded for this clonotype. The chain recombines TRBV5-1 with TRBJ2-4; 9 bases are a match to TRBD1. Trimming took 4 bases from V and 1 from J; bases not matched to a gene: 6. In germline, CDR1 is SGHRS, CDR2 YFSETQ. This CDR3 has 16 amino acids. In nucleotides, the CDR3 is TGCGCCAGCAGCGCGGGACAGGGTCCGGCCAAAAACATTCAGTACTTC. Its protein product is CASSAGQGPAKNIQYF.

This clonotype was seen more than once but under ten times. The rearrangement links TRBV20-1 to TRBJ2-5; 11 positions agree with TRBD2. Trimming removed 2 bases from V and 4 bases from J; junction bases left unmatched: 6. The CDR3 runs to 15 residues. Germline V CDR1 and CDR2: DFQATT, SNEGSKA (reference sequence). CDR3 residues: CSARLGTSGGETQYF. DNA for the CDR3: TGCAGTGCTAGACTGGGGACTAGCGGTGGAGAGACCCAGTACTTC.

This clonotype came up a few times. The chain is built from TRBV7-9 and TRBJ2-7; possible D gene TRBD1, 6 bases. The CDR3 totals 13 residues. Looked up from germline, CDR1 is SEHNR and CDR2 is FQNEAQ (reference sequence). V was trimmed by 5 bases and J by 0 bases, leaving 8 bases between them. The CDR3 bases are TGTGCCAGCAGCAGACAGGACTCCTACGAGCAGTACTTC. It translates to CASSRQDSYEQYF. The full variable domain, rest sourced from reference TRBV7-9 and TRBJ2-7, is DTGVSQNPRHKITKRGQNVTFRCDPISEHNRLYWYRQTLGQGPEFLTYFQNEAQLEKSRLLSDRFSAERPKGSFSTLEIQRTEQGDSAMYLCASSRQDSYEQYFGPGTRLTVT.

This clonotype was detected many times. In nucleotides, the CDR3 is TGCAGTGCTAAAGCCGGGACAGATGATCAGGGTACGCAGTATTTT. Translating it yields CSAKAGTDDQGTQYF. The V gene is TRBV20-1, the J gene TRBJ2-3; TRBD1 matches 7 bases. Germline V CDR1 and CDR2: DFQATT, SNEGSKA (reference sequence). This CDR3 spans 15 amino acids. Trimming removed 4 bases from V and 8 bases from J; junction bases left unmatched: 15.

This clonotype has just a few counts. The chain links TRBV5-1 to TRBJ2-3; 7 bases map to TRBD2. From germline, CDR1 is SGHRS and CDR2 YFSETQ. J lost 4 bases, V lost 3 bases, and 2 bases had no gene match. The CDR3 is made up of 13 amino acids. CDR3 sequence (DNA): TGCGCCAGCAGCTCCCTAGCGGCAGATACGCAGTATTTT. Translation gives CASSSLAADTQYF.

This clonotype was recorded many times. The CDR3 loop reads CASSLAPVTGGYNGEAFF. DNA for the CDR3: TGTGCCAGCAGCTTAGCGCCCGTGACAGGGGGCTATAACGGTGAAGCTTTCTTT. J is TRBJ1-1 and V is TRBV7-6, with 10 bases matching TRBD1. With 0 bases clipped from V and 7 bases from J, the junction kept 14 bases outside the gene matches. The germline CDR1 and CDR2 sequences are SGHVS and FNYEAQ. This CDR3 has 18 amino acids.

The CDR3 reads CASSSHVGPSYNEQFF. DNA for the CDR3: TGTGCCAGCAGCTCCCACGTGGGTCCTTCCTACAATGAGCAGTTCTTC. The chain carries TRBV11-2 and TRBJ2-1; D is undetermined. Germline CDR1 SGHAT, CDR2 FQNNGV. The CDR3 is 16 amino acids. V lost 4 bases and J 1 base, leaving 14 bases between the germline ends. Full variable domain (outside the CDR3, taken from reference TRBV11-2 and TRBJ2-1): EAGVAQSPRYKIIEKRQSVAFWCNPISGHATLYWYQQILGQGPKLLIQFQNNGVVDDSQLPKDRFSAERLKGVDSTLKIQPAKLEDSAVYLCASSSHVGPSYNEQFFGPGTRLTVL.

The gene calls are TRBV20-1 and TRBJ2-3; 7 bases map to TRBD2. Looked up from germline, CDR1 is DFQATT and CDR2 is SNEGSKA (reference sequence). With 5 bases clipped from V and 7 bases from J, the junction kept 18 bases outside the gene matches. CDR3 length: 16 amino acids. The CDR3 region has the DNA TGCAGTGCTGGATCTGTCGGGGGTTGGGGGGGGAATACGCAGTATTTT. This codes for CSAGSVGGWGGNTQYF.

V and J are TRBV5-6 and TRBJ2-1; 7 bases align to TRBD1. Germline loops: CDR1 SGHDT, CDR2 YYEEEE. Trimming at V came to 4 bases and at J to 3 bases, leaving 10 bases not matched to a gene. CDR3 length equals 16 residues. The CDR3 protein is CASSLEMGDSYNEQFF. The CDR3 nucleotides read TGTGCCAGCAGCCTGGAGATGGGGGACAGCTACAATGAGCAGTTCTTC.

CDR3 in amino acids: CASSAWDRGNEQFF. In DNA form, the CDR3 reads TGTGCCAGCAGCGCGTGGGACAGGGGGAATGAGCAGTTCTTC. The rearrangement uses TRBV7-9 and TRBJ2-1; 11 bases are shared with TRBD1. CDR1 is SEHNR and CDR2 is FQNEAQ in the germline V gene (reference sequence). CDR3 length equals 14 residues. V lost 5 bases to trimming and J lost 7 bases; unmatched junction nucleotides: 4. The variable domain in full, with the rest retrieved from reference TRBV7-9 and TRBJ2-1, is DTGVSQNPRHKITKRGQNVTFRCDPISEHNRLYWYRQTLGQGPEFLTYFQNEAQLEKSRLLSDRFSAERPKGSFSTLEIQRTEQGDSAMYLCASSAWDRGNEQFFGPGTRLTVL.

The chain's CDR3 is CASSEETSGRPRDTQYF. The CDR3 region has the DNA TGTGCCAGCAGTGAAGAGACTAGCGGGAGGCCCCGAGATACGCAGTATTTT. V gene TRBV25-1 combines with J gene TRBJ2-3, with 13 nucleotides matching TRBD2. The V and J ends lost 2 bases and 5 bases, in that order; junction bases with no gene match: 7. Germline CDR1 and CDR2: MGHDK and SYGVNS. The CDR3 spans 17 residues.

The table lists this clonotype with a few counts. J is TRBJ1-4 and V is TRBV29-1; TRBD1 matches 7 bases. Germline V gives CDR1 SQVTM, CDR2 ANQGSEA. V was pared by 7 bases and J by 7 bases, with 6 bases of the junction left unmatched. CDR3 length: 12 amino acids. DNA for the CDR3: TGCAGCGGCGGGGACAGCTCTGAAAAACTGTTTTTT. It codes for CSGGDSSEKLFF. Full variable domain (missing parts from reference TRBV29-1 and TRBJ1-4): SAVISQKPSRDICQRGTSLTIQCQVDSQVTMMFWYRQQPGQSLTLIATANQGSEATYESGFVIDKFPISRPNLTFSTLTVSNMSPEDSSIYLCSGGDSSEKLFFGSGTQLSVL.

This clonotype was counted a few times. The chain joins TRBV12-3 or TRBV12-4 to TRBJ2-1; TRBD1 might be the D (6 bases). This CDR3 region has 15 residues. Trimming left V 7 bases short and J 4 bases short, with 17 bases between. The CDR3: CASTLTGIRYNEQFF. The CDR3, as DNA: TGTGCCAGCACCCTTACAGGGATTAGGTACAATGAGCAGTTCTTC.

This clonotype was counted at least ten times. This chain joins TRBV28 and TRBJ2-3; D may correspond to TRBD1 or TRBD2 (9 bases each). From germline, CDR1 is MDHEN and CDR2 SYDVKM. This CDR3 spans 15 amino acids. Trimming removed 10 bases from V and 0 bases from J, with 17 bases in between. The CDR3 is CAIAGGTGSTDTQYF. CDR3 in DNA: TGTGCCATCGCGGGGGGGACAGGGAGCACAGATACGCAGTATTTT. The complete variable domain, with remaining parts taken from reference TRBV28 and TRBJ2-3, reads DVKVTQSSRYLVKRTGEKVFLECVQDMDHENMFWYRQDPGLGLRLIYFSYDVKMKEKGDIPEGYSVSREKKERFSLILESASTNQTSMYLCAIAGGTGSTDTQYFGPGTRLTVL.

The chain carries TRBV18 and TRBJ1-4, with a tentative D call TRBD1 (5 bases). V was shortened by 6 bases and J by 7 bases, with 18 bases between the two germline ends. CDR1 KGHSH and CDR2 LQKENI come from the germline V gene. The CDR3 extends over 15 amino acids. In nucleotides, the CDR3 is TGTGCCAGCTCCACCGCCAGGGATGGATCTGAAAAACTGTTTTTT. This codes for CASSTARDGSEKLFF.